This TCR beta chain was identified in a study of CD4 T cells in relation to SARS-CoV-2 and coronaviruses. Across the study: After roughly eleven days of antigen culture, PBMC TCR beta CDR3s were sequenced. Negative control cultures got HIV-1 Nef peptides or no peptide.

Assay used: immunoSEQ multiplex PCR; TCRdb lists only in-frame clones, some missing. Seen here are over 15,000 clones, roughly 85% observed once, and the top ten hold about two fifths. The unexposed donors gave CD4+ T cells in about 2010-2019, prior to COVID-19. After approximately 10 days of culture, CD4+ T cells were isolated. Unexposed-donor CD4+ T cells were probed with SARS-CoV-2 S/N and four cold-coronavirus spikes, cells permitting. CDR1 and CDR2 (germline): SGDLS, YYNGEE. The CDR3 has 15 residues. Trimming removed 0 bases at V and 6 bases at J, with 14 bases between. Notes on the study in general: This crossreactivity analysis covered spike protein alone, no other viral proteins.

In the case of this clone: Its specificity is not known.

The chain joins TRBV9 to TRBJ2-3, with D perhaps matching TRBD2 (6 bases). The sequence was collected from a human donor in good health. Input material: CD4+ T cells from PBMCs, cultured in vitro. CDR3 coding DNA: TGTGCCAGCAGCGTAGGCGGGACCCACGTCGATACGCAGTATTTT. Its translation is CASSVGGTHVDTQYF.